Listed below are T cell receptor beta chains from one sample, sequenced in a study of T cell responses to AZD1222 COVID-19 vaccine. The method was immunoSEQ multiplex PCR; TCRdb's version includes in-frame clones alone and lacks a portion of them. The profile shows about 90,000 clones, around nine tenths of them singletons. The sample consisted of peripheral blood, taken on day 0 of AZD1222 vaccination. These receptors all stem from an adult in good health. Both conserved end residues are part of each CDR3. Each record gives: clone size, V gene, D gene, J gene, CDR3 protein, CDR3 DNA. D genes are given only for firm matches. Size is omitted from some rows. Given values are once, few, many or a class for expanded clones.

abundance: once
v_gene: TRBV24-1
d_gene: NA
j_gene: TRBJ2-1
CDR3aa: CATSDDDRSSYNEQFF
CDR3nt: TGTGCCACCAGTGATGATGACAGAAGCTCCTACAATGAGCAGTTCTTC

abundance: few
v_gene: TRBV5-4
d_gene: NA
j_gene: TRBJ1-6
CDR3aa: CASSLEQGSARSPLHF
CDR3nt: TGTGCCAGCAGCTTGGAGCAGGGTTCAGCTAGGTCACCCCTCCACTTT

abundance: once
v_gene: TRBV14
d_gene: NA
j_gene: TRBJ1-1
CDR3aa: CASSQGGGVLEAFF
CDR3nt: TGTGCCAGCAGCCAAGGGGGAGGGGTACTTGAAGCTTTCTTT

abundance: NA
v_gene: TRBV4-2
d_gene: NA
j_gene: TRBJ2-7
CDR3aa: CASSQESRVGTYEQYF
CDR3nt: TGTGCCAGCAGCCAAGAGTCCCGGGTGGGAACCTACGAGCAGTACTTC

abundance: NA
v_gene: TRBV19
d_gene: NA
j_gene: TRBJ2-5
CDR3aa: CASSPGPAGETQYF
CDR3nt: TGTGCCAGTAGTCCCGGGCCGGCGGGAGAGACCCAGTACTTC

abundance: NA
v_gene: TRBV12-3/TRBV12-4
d_gene: TRBD2
j_gene: TRBJ2-1
CDR3aa: CASRSGTRKFF
CDR3nt: TGTGCCAGCAGAAGCGGGACTCGGAAGTTCTTC

abundance: NA
v_gene: TRBV27
d_gene: TRBD2
j_gene: TRBJ2-7
CDR3aa: CASTLRLAGLNEQYF
CDR3nt: TGTGCCAGCACTCTTAGACTAGCGGGGCTGAACGAGCAGTACTTC

abundance: NA
v_gene: TRBV4-1
d_gene: TRBD2
j_gene: TRBJ2-3
CDR3aa: CASSFSSGSLRGGTDTQYF
CDR3nt: TGCGCCAGCAGCTTTTCTAGCGGGAGCTTGAGGGGGGGCACAGATACGCAGTATTTT

abundance: NA
v_gene: TRBV4-1
d_gene: NA
j_gene: TRBJ1-6
CDR3aa: CASSQRRESPLHF
CDR3nt: TGCGCCAGCAGCCAACGCAGGGAATCACCCCTCCACTTT

abundance: NA
v_gene: TRBV12-3/TRBV12-4
d_gene: NA
j_gene: TRBJ2-3
CDR3aa: CASTQFGSDTQYF
CDR3nt: TGTGCCAGCACCCAATTTGGCTCGGATACGCAGTATTTT

abundance: NA
v_gene: TRBV7-2
d_gene: NA
j_gene: TRBJ2-7
CDR3aa: CASSLYYEQYF
CDR3nt: TGTGCCAGCAGCCTCTACTACGAGCAGTACTTC

abundance: few
v_gene: TRBV5-4
d_gene: TRBD2
j_gene: TRBJ2-1
CDR3aa: CASSFASGFYNEQFF
CDR3nt: TGTGCCAGCAGCTTTGCTAGCGGGTTTTACAATGAGCAGTTCTTC

abundance: NA
v_gene: TRBV6-5
d_gene: TRBD1
j_gene: TRBJ1-1
CDR3aa: CASSSGTGVNTEAFF
CDR3nt: TGTGCCAGCAGCTCCGGGACAGGGGTTAACACTGAAGCTTTCTTT

abundance: NA
v_gene: TRBV5-4
d_gene: NA
j_gene: TRBJ1-1
CDR3aa: CASSTTGEAFF
CDR3nt: TGTGCCAGCAGCACAACAGGGGAAGCTTTCTTT

abundance: NA
v_gene: TRBV25-1
d_gene: TRBD2
j_gene: TRBJ2-3
CDR3aa: CASSSGTSGSSTDTQYF
CDR3nt: TGTGCCAGCAGTTCCGGGACTAGCGGTTCTAGCACAGATACGCAGTATTTT

abundance: NA
v_gene: TRBV28
d_gene: NA
j_gene: TRBJ1-2
CDR3aa: CASSSTLEYGYTF
CDR3nt: TGTGCCAGCAGTTCGACCCTAGAATATGGCTACACCTTC

abundance: NA
v_gene: TRBV7-2
d_gene: NA
j_gene: TRBJ2-3
CDR3aa: CASGMAVTDTQYF
CDR3nt: TGTGCCAGCGGGATGGCGGTCACAGATACGCAGTATTTT

abundance: NA
v_gene: TRBV7-9
d_gene: NA
j_gene: TRBJ2-7
CDR3aa: CASSLRPGTVTYEQYF
CDR3nt: TGTGCCAGCAGCTTACGTCCCGGGACGGTAACCTACGAGCAGTACTTC

abundance: NA
v_gene: TRBV20-1
d_gene: NA
j_gene: TRBJ2-5
CDR3aa: CSARGETQYF
CDR3nt: TGCAGTGCTAGGGGGGAGACCCAGTACTTC

abundance: NA
v_gene: TRBV23-1
d_gene: NA
j_gene: TRBJ1-3
CDR3aa: CASSRTCPTRGPISGNTIYF
CDR3nt: TGCGCCAGCAGCCGTACTTGTCCTACGCGGGGGCCGATCTCTGGAAACACCATATATTTT

abundance: NA
v_gene: TRBV28
d_gene: NA
j_gene: TRBJ1-2
CDR3aa: CASSLPGGLSYGYTF
CDR3nt: TGTGCCAGCAGTCTCCCAGGTGGTCTATCCTATGGCTACACCTTC

abundance: NA
v_gene: TRBV18
d_gene: NA
j_gene: TRBJ2-5
CDR3aa: CASSPTKETQYF
CDR3nt: TGTGCCAGCTCACCGACCAAAGAGACCCAGTACTTC

abundance: NA
v_gene: TRBV29-1
d_gene: NA
j_gene: TRBJ2-1
CDR3aa: CSVGVYRDNEQFF
CDR3nt: TGCAGCGTTGGGGTGTACAGAGACAATGAGCAGTTCTTC

abundance: NA
v_gene: TRBV19
d_gene: NA
j_gene: TRBJ2-2
CDR3aa: CASSIGGSLNTGELFF
CDR3nt: TGTGCCAGTAGTATAGGCGGCTCCCTGAACACCGGGGAGCTGTTTTTT

abundance: few
v_gene: TRBV5-4
d_gene: TRBD1
j_gene: TRBJ2-7
CDR3aa: CASSWGTGGFEQYF
CDR3nt: TGTGCCAGCAGTTGGGGGACAGGGGGCTTCGAGCAGTACTTC

abundance: NA
v_gene: TRBV14
d_gene: NA
j_gene: TRBJ1-2
CDR3aa: CASSQVGAGPVGGYTF
CDR3nt: TGTGCCAGCAGCCAAGTAGGAGCGGGTCCTGTGGGGGGCTACACCTTC

abundance: NA
v_gene: TRBV6-5
d_gene: NA
j_gene: TRBJ1-1
CDR3aa: CASSYVNEGTEAFF
CDR3nt: TGTGCCAGCAGTTACGTGAATGAGGGCACTGAAGCTTTCTTT